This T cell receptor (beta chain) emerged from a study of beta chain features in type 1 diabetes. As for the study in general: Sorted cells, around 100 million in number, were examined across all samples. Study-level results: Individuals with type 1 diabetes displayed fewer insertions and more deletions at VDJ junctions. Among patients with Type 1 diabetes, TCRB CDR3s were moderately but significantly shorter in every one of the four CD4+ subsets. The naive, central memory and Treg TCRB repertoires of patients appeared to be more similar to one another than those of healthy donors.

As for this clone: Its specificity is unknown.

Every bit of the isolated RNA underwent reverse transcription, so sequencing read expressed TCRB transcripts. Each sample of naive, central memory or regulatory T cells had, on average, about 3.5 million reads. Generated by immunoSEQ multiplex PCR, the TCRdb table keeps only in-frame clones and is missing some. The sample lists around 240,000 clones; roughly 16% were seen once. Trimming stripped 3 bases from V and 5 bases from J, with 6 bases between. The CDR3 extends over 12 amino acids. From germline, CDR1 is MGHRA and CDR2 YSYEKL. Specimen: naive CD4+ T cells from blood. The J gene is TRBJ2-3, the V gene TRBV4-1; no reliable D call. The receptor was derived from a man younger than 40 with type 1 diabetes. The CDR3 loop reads CASSHILDTQYF. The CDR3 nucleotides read TGCGCCAGCAGCCATATTTTAGATACGCAGTATTTT.